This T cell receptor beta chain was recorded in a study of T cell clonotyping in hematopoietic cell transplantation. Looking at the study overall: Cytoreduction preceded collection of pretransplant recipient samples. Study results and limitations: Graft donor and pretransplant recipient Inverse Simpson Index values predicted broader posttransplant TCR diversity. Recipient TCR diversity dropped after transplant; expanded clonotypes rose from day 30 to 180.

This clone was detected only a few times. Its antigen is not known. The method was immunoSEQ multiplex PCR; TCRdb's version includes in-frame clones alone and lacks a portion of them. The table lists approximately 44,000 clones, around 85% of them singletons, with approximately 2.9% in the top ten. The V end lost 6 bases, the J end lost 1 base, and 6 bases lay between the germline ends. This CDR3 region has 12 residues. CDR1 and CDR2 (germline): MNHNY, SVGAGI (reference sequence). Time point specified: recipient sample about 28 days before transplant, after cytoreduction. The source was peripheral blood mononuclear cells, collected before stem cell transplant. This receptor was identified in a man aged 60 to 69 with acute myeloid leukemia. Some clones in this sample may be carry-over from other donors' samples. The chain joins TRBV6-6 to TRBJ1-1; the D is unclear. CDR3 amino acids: CASSHGNTEAFF. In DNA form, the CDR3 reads TGTGCCAGCAGCCACGGGAACACTGAAGCTTTCTTT.